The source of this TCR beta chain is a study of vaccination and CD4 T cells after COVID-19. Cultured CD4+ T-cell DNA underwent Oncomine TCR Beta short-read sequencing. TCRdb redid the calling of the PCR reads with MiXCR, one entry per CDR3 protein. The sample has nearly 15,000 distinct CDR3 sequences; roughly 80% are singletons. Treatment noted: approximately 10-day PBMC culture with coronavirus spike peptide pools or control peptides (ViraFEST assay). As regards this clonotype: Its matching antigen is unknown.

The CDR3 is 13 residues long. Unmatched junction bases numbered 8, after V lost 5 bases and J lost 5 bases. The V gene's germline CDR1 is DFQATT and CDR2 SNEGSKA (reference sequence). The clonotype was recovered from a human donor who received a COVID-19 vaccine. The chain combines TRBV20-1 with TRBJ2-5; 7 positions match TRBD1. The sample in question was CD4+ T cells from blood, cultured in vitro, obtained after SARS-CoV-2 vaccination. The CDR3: CSADTGVGETQYF. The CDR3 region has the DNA TGCAGTGCTGACACAGGGGTGGGGGAGACCCAGTACTTC.